A single sample is the source of the 27 T cell receptor beta chains below, sequenced in a study of regulatory T cells in long-lasting Graves disease. Time point specified: persistent/refractory GD, antithyroid drugs over 5 years with positive TRAb. The TCR library was made from RNA extracted from PBMCs. Sequencing libraries for TCR beta were prepared with iRepertoire HTBI primers and Arm-PCR of CDR3 regions. TCRdb reanalysed the multiplex PCR reads using MiXCR and keeps one entry per CDR3 protein. The sample includes 390,000 or so distinct CDR3 sequences, roughly 20% seen only once; the top ten take approximately 28%. Sequences were derived from peripheral blood mononuclear cells (PBMCs), sampled when the disease was refractory, from a patient treated with antithyroid drugs. The receptors derive from a woman aged 40 to 50 with Graves disease.

Ten or more counts support this clonotype. V is TRBV2 and J is TRBJ1-1; tentatively, D is TRBD1 (6 bases). V was clipped by 6 bases and J by 0 bases, with 11 bases between them. The CDR3 extends over 14 amino acids. CDR1 SNHLY and CDR2 FYNNEI come from the germline V gene. The DNA of the CDR3 is TGTGCCAGCAGCCCACGGACAGTGAACACTGAAGCTTTCTTT. Translating it yields CASSPRTVNTEAFF.

This clonotype was observed at least ten times. The rearrangement uses TRBV28 and TRBJ1-3; 9 nucleotides align to TRBD1. The CDR3 has 15 residues. V shed 4 bases, J shed 3 bases, and the junction held 4 bases outside the gene matches. In germline, CDR1 is MDHEN, CDR2 SYDVKM. The CDR3 region has the DNA TGTGCCAGCAGTTCCCTGGACAGGGGTGGAAACACCATATATTTT. It codes for CASSSLDRGGNTIYF.

This clonotype was detected only a few times. The J gene is TRBJ2-7, the V gene TRBV11-2, with D unresolved. With 5 bases removed from V and 0 bases from J, the gap between germline ends came to 14 bases. CDR3 length: 15 residues. CDR1 is SGHAT and CDR2 is FQNNGV in the germline V gene. CDR3: CASSPDIFRSYEQYF. CDR3 sequence (DNA): TGTGCCAGCAGCCCCGACATATTCCGCTCCTACGAGCAGTACTTC.

This clonotype was observed many times. The chain combines TRBV2 with TRBJ2-7, with a possible D match to TRBD2 (5 bases). Germline V gene lookup returns CDR1 SNHLY and CDR2 FYNNEI. This CDR3 is built from 13 residues. V lost 6 bases and J lost 4, with 13 bases in between. CDR3 bases: TGTGCCAGCAGGCCTCGGACTGAGTACGAGCAGTACTTC. Residues: CASRPRTEYEQYF.

This clonotype has ten or more counts. This chain joins TRBV15 and TRBJ1-1, with D hard to call. Deletions cut 0 bases from V and 1 base from J, with 3 bases between. Germline CDR1 reads LNHNV; CDR2 reads YYDKDF (reference sequence). CDR3 length: 13 residues. In DNA, the CDR3 is TGTGCCACCAGCAGAGATTGGAACACTGAAGCTTTCTTT. This encodes CATSRDWNTEAFF.

This clonotype was detected many times. The chain uses TRBV2 and TRBJ1-1; D is perhaps TRBD1 (5 bases). Per germline, CDR1 SNHLY and CDR2 FYNNEI. The CDR3 runs 13 residues. V was shortened by 2 bases and J by 1 base, with 5 bases between the two germline ends. The CDR3: CASSERGNTEAFF. The CDR3 DNA sequence: TGTGCCAGCAGTGAAAGGGGGAACACTGAAGCTTTCTTT.

This clonotype was detected ten times or more. The CDR3 sequence is CASSFSHKGYTF. The CDR3 nucleotides are TGTGCCAGCAGTTTCTCGCACAAAGGCTACACCTTC. The chain uses TRBV28 and TRBJ1-2; no definite D call. Trimming shortened V by 3 bases and J by 8 bases, and 10 bases separated the two germline ends. Germline loops: CDR1 MDHEN, CDR2 SYDVKM. This CDR3 is 12 amino acids long.

In its sample, this clonotype was seen many times. This chain uses TRBV28 with TRBJ2-7; 9 bases are shared with TRBD2. V lost 8 bases, J lost 3 bases, and 5 bases stayed unmatched. Germline V gene lookup returns CDR1 MDHEN and CDR2 SYDVKM. The CDR3 runs to 13 residues. Written as DNA, the CDR3 is TGTGCCAGCTTGAGCGGGAGGAACTACGAGCAGTACTTC. Translation: CASLSGRNYEQYF.

This clonotype was seen many times. J is TRBJ1-6 and V is TRBV28; no clear D gene. This CDR3 is 14 amino acids long. Germline CDR1 and CDR2: MDHEN and SYDVKM. Deletions cut 10 bases from V and 7 bases from J, with 17 bases between. CDR3 residues: CATNFAGWNSPLHF. The CDR3 DNA reads TGTGCCACCAACTTTGCAGGTTGGAATTCACCCCTCCACTTT.

The rearrangement links TRBV29-1 to TRBJ2-3, with TRBD2 matching over 14 bases. CDR1 is SQVTM and CDR2 is ANQGSEA in the germline V gene. CDR3 length: 16 residues. Unmatched junction bases numbered 10, after V lost 6 bases and J lost 5 bases. The CDR3 DNA sequence: TGCAGCGTCCTTAGGGGACTAGCGGGAGTAGTAGATACGCAGTATTTT. This encodes CSVLRGLAGVVDTQYF.

The rearrangement links TRBV6-2 or TRBV6-3 to TRBJ2-2; the match to TRBD2 covers 7 bases. Germline CDR1 reads MNHEY; CDR2 reads SVGEGT. Trimming at V came to 4 bases and at J to 8 bases, leaving 7 bases not matched to a gene. The CDR3 consists of 14 residues. This CDR3 reads CASSFVTSAGELFF. The CDR3, as DNA: TGTGCCAGCAGTTTCGTAACTAGCGCTGGGGAGCTGTTTTTT.

The rearrangement uses TRBV20-1 and TRBJ2-2; D is unclear. V was shortened by 3 bases and J by 1 base, with 9 bases between the two germline ends. Looked up from germline, CDR1 is DFQATT and CDR2 is SNEGSKA (reference sequence). The CDR3 runs to 14 residues. Here the CDR3 reads CSARRVGNTGELFF. The CDR3 DNA reads TGCAGTGCTAGGAGAGTAGGGAACACCGGGGAGCTGTTTTTT.

This clonotype was picked up many times. This chain joins TRBV6-1 and TRBJ1-4; tentatively, D is TRBD1 (6 bases). V was trimmed by 6 bases and J by 8 bases, leaving 19 bases between them. CDR1 MNHNS and CDR2 SASEGT come from the germline V gene. The CDR3 is made up of 15 amino acids. DNA for the CDR3: TGTGCCAGCAGATCCGGACAGCCGGAGGGGGAAAAACTGTTTTTT. It translates to CASRSGQPEGEKLFF.

The V and J genes are TRBV6-2 or TRBV6-3 and TRBJ2-4; 8 bases are a match to TRBD2. CDR3 size: 18 residues. Per the germline V gene, CDR1 is MNHEY and CDR2 is SVGEGT. The V gene end was trimmed by 0 bases and the J gene end by 0 bases; junction bases not matched to a gene: 7. The CDR3 is CASSYSSASGRAKNIQYF. The CDR3 nucleotides are TGTGCCAGCAGTTACTCCTCTGCCAGCGGGAGAGCCAAAAACATTCAGTACTTC.

This clonotype occurred many times. CDR3 residues: CASSLSIPGGAFF. The CDR3 nucleotides are TGTGCCAGCAGTTTATCGATCCCCGGGGGAGCTTTCTTT. The chain employs TRBV28 and TRBJ1-1; perhaps TRBD1 as D (5 bases). Trimming shortened V by 1 base and J by 10 bases, and 13 bases separated the two germline ends. Germline V gives CDR1 MDHEN, CDR2 SYDVKM. This CDR3 has 13 residues.

This clonotype was counted many times. This rearrangement joins TRBV11-2 to TRBJ2-4; 12 bases are shared with TRBD2. V lost 5 bases, J lost 4 bases, and 3 bases stayed unmatched. Germline V gene lookup returns CDR1 SGHAT and CDR2 FQNNGV. The CDR3 has 15 amino acids. DNA of the CDR3: TGTGCCAGCAGCGAGGGACTAGCGGGTAAAAACATTCAGTACTTC. This codes for CASSEGLAGKNIQYF.

This clonotype has a handful of counts. V usage is TRBV29-1 and J usage is TRBJ1-1; perhaps TRBD1 as D (6 bases). V lost 7 bases and J lost 10, with 28 bases in between. Germline values: CDR1 SQVTM, CDR2 ANQGSEA. There are 15 residues in the CDR3. The CDR3, as DNA: TGCAGCGGTACAGAAGGGAGGCAGGGGTTAGGAGCAGCTTTCTTT. Its protein product is CSGTEGRQGLGAAFF.

This chain connects TRBV20-1 to TRBJ2-2; 7 nucleotides align to TRBD1. The CDR3 covers 14 residues. Germline lookup yields CDR1 DFQATT and CDR2 SNEGSKA (reference sequence). With V trimmed by 2 bases and J by 3 bases, 3 bases remained unmatched. CDR3: CSARHQGDTGELFF. Here the CDR3 DNA reads TGCAGTGCTAGACACCAGGGGGACACCGGGGAGCTGTTTTTT.

J is TRBJ2-5 and V is TRBV30, with TRBD2 matching 11 bases. Germline V gene sequence: CDR1 GTSNPN, CDR2 SVGIG (reference sequence). The junction had 1 base not matched to a gene; V was cut back by 3 bases and J by 4 bases. The CDR3 covers 13 residues. Here the CDR3 reads CAWSGLAGETQYF. The CDR3 DNA follows: TGTGCCTGGAGCGGACTAGCGGGAGAGACCCAGTACTTC.

A few counts support this clonotype. The chain carries TRBV10-2 and TRBJ2-5; 13 positions agree with TRBD2. Trimming cost V 6 bases and J 4 bases; bases outside gene matches: 8. Germline V gene data show CDR1 as WSHSY and CDR2 as SAAADI. The length of the CDR3 is 16 residues. The CDR3 nucleotides are TGCGCCAGCAGGGACGGGACTAGCGGGATGGTAGAGACCCAGTACTTC. Its translation: CASRDGTSGMVETQYF.

This chain uses TRBV20-1 with TRBJ2-5; TRBD2 aligns across 9 bases. V trimming: 5 bases; J trimming: 4 bases; junction bases outside the gene matches: 8. Germline V gene lookup returns CDR1 DFQATT and CDR2 SNEGSKA (reference sequence). The CDR3 covers 14 residues. The CDR3, as DNA: TGCAGTGCTGGTAGCGGGAGTATTTTAGAGACCCAGTACTTC. Translating it yields CSAGSGSILETQYF.

Regarding this clonotype: One junction end disagrees with the germline gene, perhaps due to a read error. V and J are TRBV10-3 and TRBJ2-7; TRBD1 agrees at 7 bases. Germline loops: CDR1 ENHRY, CDR2 SYGVKD. CDR3 length: 14 residues. CDR3 sequence: CAISGTGTAYEHYF. The CDR3 DNA is TGTGCCATCAGCGGGACCGGGACAGCCTACGAGCATTACTTC.

The genes are TRBV12-3 or TRBV12-4 and TRBJ1-3, with D possibly TRBD1 on 5 matching bases. V dropped 4 bases and J dropped 1 base, with 11 bases sitting between them. The CDR3 consists of 15 residues. This CDR3 reads CASSWGPASGNTIYF. In DNA form, the CDR3 reads TGTGCCAGCAGTTGGGGACCCGCGTCTGGAAACACCATATATTTT.

The sample holds many counts of this clonotype. The rearrangement uses TRBV2 and TRBJ2-7; D is perhaps TRBD2 (7 bases). The CDR3 is 16 residues long. CDR1 and CDR2 (germline): SNHLY, FYNNEI. With 3 bases removed from V and 4 bases from J, the gap between germline ends came to 19 bases. The CDR3 sequence is CASSEGRGRGSYEQYF. The CDR3 DNA is TGTGCCAGCAGTGAGGGGAGGGGGAGGGGTTCGTACGAGCAGTACTTC.

This clonotype is a singleton in its sample. This rearrangement joins TRBV7-3 to TRBJ2-2; 9 bases are shared with TRBD1. The CDR3 totals 17 residues. Germline V gene data show CDR1 as SGHTA and CDR2 as FQGTGA. The ends lost 5 bases at V and 6 bases at J; junction bases unmatched: 13. The CDR3 region has the DNA TGTGCCAGCAGCCTACGACCGGGACAGGGCGATTCCGGGGAGCTGTTTTTT. The encoded protein is CASSLRPGQGDSGELFF.

This clonotype was counted only a few times. The gene calls are TRBV30 and TRBJ2-7; perhaps TRBD1 as D (6 bases). Trimming took off 3 bases at V and 4 bases at J, with 10 bases between the two ends. The CDR3 consists of 12 residues. Germline V gene data show CDR1 as GTSNPN and CDR2 as SVGIG (reference sequence). For the CDR3, the DNA is TGTGCCTGGAGGGACAGTGCGTACGAGCAGTACTTC. Its translation is CAWRDSAYEQYF.

There are a few counts of this clonotype. The chain has TRBV7-9 and TRBJ1-4, with TRBD1 identical over 8 bases. This CDR3 has 17 residues. Germline lookup yields CDR1 SEHNR and CDR2 FQNEAQ (reference sequence). V shed 4 bases, J shed 0 bases, and the junction held 7 bases outside the gene matches. The CDR3 spells CASSSWDRLATNEKLFF. The CDR3 nucleotides are TGTGCCAGCAGCTCATGGGACAGGCTTGCAACTAATGAAAAACTGTTTTTT.